The present T cell receptor beta chain was sequenced within a study of PD-L1 blockade in urothelial cancer. Details on this clone: A junction end diverges from the germline sequence, so it may reflect a read error.

Time point denoted: pretreatment peripheral blood. The repertoire was sequenced with immunoSEQ multiplex PCR; TCRdb's copy has only in-frame clones and lacks some. The sample lists 30,000 to 40,000 clones; around four fifths were seen once. This CDR3 comprises 16 residues. Germline V gene sequence: CDR1 SGHNT, CDR2 YENEEA. The clonotype comes from a man older than 75 with urothelial cancer. The starting material was PBMCs, obtained around atezolizumab (anti-PD-L1) treatment. The rearrangement links TRBV11-3 to TRBJ2-3, with 11 bases lining up with TRBD2. CDR3 loop: CASSLGTSGSTDTQYF. As DNA, the CDR3 is TGTGCCAGCAGTTTAGGGACTAGCGGAAGCACAGATACGCAGTATTTT.